This TCR beta chain came from a study of blood T cell repertoires in COVID-19. Study-wide context: Samples came from the United States, Italy and Spain, spanning acute and convalescent COVID-19. Sample material is recorded as cDNA or gDNA derived from T cells, B-cell-depleted T cells, or PBMCs.

Germline CDR1 and CDR2: GTSNPN and SVGIG (reference sequence). The V segment lost 2 bases and the J segment 6 bases; nucleotides outside the gene matches: 9. The CDR3 covers 15 residues. Authors' processing steps: Reference gene primers were amplified, and this amplification served to estimate nucleated cell counts. The repertoire was sequenced with immunoSEQ multiplex PCR; TCRdb's copy has only in-frame clones and lacks some. The DNA was the basis for D and trimming; V, J and clone size are from that table. The table has about 190,000 clones, just under 85% seen once. The material sequenced was peripheral blood. The receptor was isolated from a woman in her sixties or seventies with active or convalescent COVID-19. This chain uses TRBV30 with TRBJ1-5; 8 bases align to TRBD1. DNA of the CDR3: TGTGCCTGGAGTCAGGGGACAGGTTCGCTTCAGCCCCAGCATTTT. Residues: CAWSQGTGSLQPQHF.